This T cell receptor (beta chain) was retrieved from a study of shared clonotypes between healthy human individuals. Turning to this clone: The sample carries other DNA sequences with the same CDR3.

The CDR3 has 12 residues. Between the trimmed V and J ends, which lost 3 bases and 2 bases, there was a span of 5 bases. Germline CDR1 and CDR2: MDHEN and SYDVKM. Data came from immunoSEQ multiplex PCR; TCRdb stores just in-frame clones and leaves some out. The repertoire holds about 2.4 million clones, approximately 94% seen once, with around 0.15% in the top ten. The sample consisted of naive CD4+ T cells sorted from blood. The subset is: CD45RA+ positively selected. This receptor was taken from a man in his late teens or twenties in good health. The chain has TRBV28 and TRBJ2-7; D gene uncertain. The CDR3 here is CASSLGTYEQYF. In nucleotides, the CDR3 is TGTGCCAGCAGTTTGGGGACCTACGAGCAGTACTTC.